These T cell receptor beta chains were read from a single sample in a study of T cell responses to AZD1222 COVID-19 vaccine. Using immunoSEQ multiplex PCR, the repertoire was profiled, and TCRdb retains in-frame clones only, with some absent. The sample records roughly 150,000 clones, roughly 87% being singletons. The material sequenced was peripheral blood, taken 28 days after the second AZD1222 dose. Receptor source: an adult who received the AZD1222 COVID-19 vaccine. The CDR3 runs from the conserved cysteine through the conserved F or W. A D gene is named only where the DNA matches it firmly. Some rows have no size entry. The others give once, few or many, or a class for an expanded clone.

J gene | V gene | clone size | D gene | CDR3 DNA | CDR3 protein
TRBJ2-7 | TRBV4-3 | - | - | TGCGCCAGCAGCCAAGATCGGGAAAGCTCCTACGAGCAGTACTTC | CASSQDRESSYEQYF
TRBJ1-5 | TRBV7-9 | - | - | TGTGCCAGCAGCCTAAGCGGGGGGTATCAGCCCCAGCATTTT | CASSLSGGYQPQHF
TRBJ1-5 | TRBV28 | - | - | TGTGCCAGCAGGCCCTCAATGAATCAGCCCCAGCATTTT | CASRPSMNQPQHF
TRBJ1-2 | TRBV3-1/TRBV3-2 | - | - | TGTGCCAGCAGCCAAGATCGGAGCTACACCTTC | CASSQDRSYTF
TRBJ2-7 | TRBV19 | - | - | TGTGCCAGTAGTATAGCGTACAGGGCCCCGGGCGAGCAGTACTTC | CASSIAYRAPGEQYF
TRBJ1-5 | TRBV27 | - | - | TGTGCCAGCAGTTTGGGTGGTCAGCCCCAGCATTTT | CASSLGGQPQHF
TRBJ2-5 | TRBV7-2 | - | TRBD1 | TGTGCCAGCAGCTTAGGTGGTTCAGGGGGCAGGGAGACCCAGTACTTC | CASSLGGSGGRETQYF
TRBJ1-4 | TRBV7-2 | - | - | TGTGCCAGCAGCTCAACCGGGACGGCTGATGAAAAACTGTTTTTT | CASSSTGTADEKLFF
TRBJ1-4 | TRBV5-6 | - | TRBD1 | TGTGCCAGCAGCCCGACAGGGGCGGAAAAACTGTTTTTT | CASSPTGAEKLFF
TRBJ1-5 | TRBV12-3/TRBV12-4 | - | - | TGTGCCAGCAGTTCAGGGGATCAGCCCCAGCATTTT | CASSSGDQPQHF
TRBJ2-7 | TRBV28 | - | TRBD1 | TGTGCCAGCAGCACAAGACAGGGCCTGAGTTACGAGCAGTACTTC | CASSTRQGLSYEQYF
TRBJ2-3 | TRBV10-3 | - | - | TGTGCCATCAGTGGGGGACAGTGGGAGGGCACAGATACGCAGTATTTT | CAISGGQWEGTDTQYF
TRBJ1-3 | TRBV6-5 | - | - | TGTGCCAGCAGTTACTCCCAGAGCTCTGGAAACACCATATATTTT | CASSYSQSSGNTIYF
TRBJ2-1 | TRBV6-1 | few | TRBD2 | TGTGCCAGCAGTGAAGAGGCTAGCGGGAGTCATGAGCAGTTCTTC | CASSEEASGSHEQFF
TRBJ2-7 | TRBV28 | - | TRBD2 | TGTGCCAGCAGTTTGACTAGCGGGAGCAGACCCTACGAGCAGTACTTC | CASSLTSGSRPYEQYF
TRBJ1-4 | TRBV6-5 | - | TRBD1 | TGTGCCAGCAGCCCATGGACAGGGGATGAAAAACTGTTTTTT | CASSPWTGDEKLFF
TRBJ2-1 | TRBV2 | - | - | TGTGCCAGCAGTGAATCCATCCGGAGTGAGCAGTTCTTC | CASSESIRSEQFF
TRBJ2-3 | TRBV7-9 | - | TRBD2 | TGTGCCAGCAGCCCTTCGGGGGGTGGGGATACGCAGTATTTT | CASSPSGGGDTQYF
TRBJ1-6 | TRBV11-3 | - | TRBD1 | TGTGCCAGCAGCTCCGGGACAGGTGGCTCACCCCTCCACTTT | CASSSGTGGSPLHF
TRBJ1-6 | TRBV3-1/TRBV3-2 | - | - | TGTGCCAGCAGCCAAGCCGGGGACCTCCACTTT | CASSQAGDLHF
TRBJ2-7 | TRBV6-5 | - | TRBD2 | TGTGCCAGCAGAAAGCGGGGGGGACCCTACGAGCAGTACTTC | CASRKRGGPYEQYF
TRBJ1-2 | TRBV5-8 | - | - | TGTGCCAGCAGCCGTCTTGGTCCAGGGACCTATGGCTACACCTTC | CASSRLGPGTYGYTF
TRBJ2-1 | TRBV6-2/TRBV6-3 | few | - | TGTGCCAGCAGTGCCTGGAGCAACTCCTACAATGAGCAGTTCTTC | CASSAWSNSYNEQFF
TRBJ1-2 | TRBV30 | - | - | TGTGCCTGGGGACGCATGGGCTATGGCTACACCTTC | CAWGRMGYGYTF